Listed below are T cell receptor beta chains from one sample, sequenced in a study of blood T cell repertoires in COVID-19. Assay: immunoSEQ multiplex PCR; the TCRdb copy retains only in-frame clones and omits some. The sample yields 200,000 to 250,000 clones, 80% to 85% seen once. Sequences were obtained from peripheral blood. Every receptor here comes from a woman aged 70-85 years with COVID-19, enrolled during active disease. Each CDR3 is given without its conserved first and last residue.

V gene,CDR3 protein
TRBV21-1,ASSKVPSRSGVAGDSYNEQF
TRBV7-9,ASSLNPGTEAF
TRBV7-8,ASSLPDRVRRNEQF
TRBV18,ASSPRSQTGRLVGEELF
TRBV7-9,ASSLSTGQGFGGYT
TRBV28,ASRRQGIKGGYT
TRBV18,ASSRDLFEQF
TRBV6-2/TRBV6-3,ASSYSRVGSGSRSYEQY
TRBV6-5,ASIPTGRETQY
TRBV5-4,ASSQGLAGTYEQY
TRBV18,ASSPLQGEYNEQF
TRBV28,ASSLGLSNYGYT
TRBV6-6,ASSYGTGAINQPQH
TRBV11-3,ASSLTGGLTSTGELF
TRBV19,ASSPTGQGVYEQY
TRBV27,ASSLIGTGAKGSQY
TRBV6-2/TRBV6-3,ASSHSSAGLPTNEQF
TRBV11-3,ASSRDSSYEQY
TRBV28,ASSLVTGGRTGELF
TRBV11-3,ASSLEGLAGNEQF
TRBV15,ATSRTGTEETQY
TRBV30,AWRSTRNTEAF
TRBV10-3,AISEKRGQGPDNSPLH
TRBV5-6,ASSTGRGNRTRQETQY
TRBV28,ASSPLPLIQGAGGYT
TRBV9,ASSVAQGYWETQY
TRBV4-3,ASSQVWAGGGTGANVLT
TRBV5-1,ASSYTSGSRVQY
TRBV7-2,ASSSITAYEQY
TRBV7-2,ASSLAVASLKAKNIQY
TRBV28,ASTTVNSPLH
TRBV7-9,ASSRELRDGNTIY
TRBV11-2,ASSPHLGAGGSETQY
TRBV5-8,ASSLPGVHETQY
TRBV2,ASSVHLNNEQF
TRBV19,ASNLAPGFTEAF
TRBV5-4,ASSVGTGVGANVLT
TRBV29-1,SVDPPRHRSLIDGGNEQF
TRBV7-2,ASSDGQGRSGNTIY
TRBV6-6,ATVGASDSYEQY
TRBV11-2,ASSWTGSYNEQF
TRBV7-3,ASSLGSGKYNEQF
TRBV15,ATRPIGTPAGGEQF
TRBV9,ASSVAGVWETGELF
TRBV28,ASSNRGLAGYNEQF
TRBV29-1,SVAGKHRYNEQF
TRBV19,ATVEAPKNIQY
TRBV30,AWSVGLAGGYNEQF
TRBV7-2,ASSLLTSDRPYEQY
TRBV7-9,ASLGRGGSYNEQF
TRBV18,ASSPGQGPINSYNEQF
TRBV5-1,ASSLQRGSSYNEQF
TRBV19,ASSQTGGGTEAF
TRBV19,ASSIGTSGRARWDEQF